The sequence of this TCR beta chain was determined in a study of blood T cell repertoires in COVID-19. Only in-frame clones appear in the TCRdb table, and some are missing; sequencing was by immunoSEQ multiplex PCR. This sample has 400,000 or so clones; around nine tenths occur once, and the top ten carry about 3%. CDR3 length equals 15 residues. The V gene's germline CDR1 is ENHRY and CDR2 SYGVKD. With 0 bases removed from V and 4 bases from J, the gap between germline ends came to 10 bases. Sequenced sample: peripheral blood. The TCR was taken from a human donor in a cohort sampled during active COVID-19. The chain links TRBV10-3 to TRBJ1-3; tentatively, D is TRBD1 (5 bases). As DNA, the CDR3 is TGTGCCATCAGTGAGTCTGGCAGGGCCGGAAACACCATATATTTT. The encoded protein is CAISESGRAGNTIYF.